The text below deals with one T cell receptor (beta chain). Antigen: not known. These data come from a study of OX40 agonist ivuxolimab in advanced cancers. Turning to the study itself: Partial responses occurred in Three dose-escalation patients, one with hepatocellular carcinoma and two with cutaneous melanoma.

The timepoints at which blood was sampled were baseline, cycle 4 day 1, and cycle 7 day 1. TCRdb's table, derived via immunoSEQ multiplex PCR, lists solely in-frame clones and lacks some. The sample records fewer than 85,000 clones, roughly nine tenths being singletons. Study-level findings and limits: CD8+ T cells were the subset that, on average, had more expanded clones than CD4+.

The specimen comprised CD4+ or CD8+ T cells sorted from blood, sampled in a trial of the OX40 agonist ivuxolimab. The TCR comes from an adult with an advanced solid tumor such as melanoma, head and neck, liver or kidney cancer.

DNA for the CDR3: TGTGCCTGGAGTGCGGGGACGGGCAATCAGCCCCAGCATTTT. Residues: CAWSAGTGNQPQHF. This chain uses TRBV30 with TRBJ1-5; D is perhaps TRBD1 (5 bases). Germline assignment: CDR1 GTSNPN and CDR2 SVGIG (reference sequence). V was trimmed by 1 base and J by 2 bases, leaving 9 bases between them. This CDR3 region has 14 residues. The variable domain in full, completed from reference TRBV30 and TRBJ1-5, reads SQTIHQWPATLVQPVGSPLSLECTVEGTSNPNLYWYRQAAGRGLQLLFYSVGIGQISSEVPQNLSASRPQDRQFILSSKKLLLSDSGFYLCAWSAGTGNQPQHFGDGTRLSIL.